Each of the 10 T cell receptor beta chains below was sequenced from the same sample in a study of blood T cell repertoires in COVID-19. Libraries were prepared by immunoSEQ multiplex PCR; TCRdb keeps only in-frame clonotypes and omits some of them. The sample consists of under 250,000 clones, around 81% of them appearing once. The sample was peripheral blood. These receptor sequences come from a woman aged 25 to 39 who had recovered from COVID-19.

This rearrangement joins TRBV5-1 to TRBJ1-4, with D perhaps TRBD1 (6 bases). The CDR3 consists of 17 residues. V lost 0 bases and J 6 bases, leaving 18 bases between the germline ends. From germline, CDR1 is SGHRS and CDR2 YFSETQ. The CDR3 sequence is CASSLAVIGDNHEKLFF. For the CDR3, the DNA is TGCGCCAGCAGCTTGGCGGTTATAGGGGACAACCATGAAAAACTGTTTTTT.

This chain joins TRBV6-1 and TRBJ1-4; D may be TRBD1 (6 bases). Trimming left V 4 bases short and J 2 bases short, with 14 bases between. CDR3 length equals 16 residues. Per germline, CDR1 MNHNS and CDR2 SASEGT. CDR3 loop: CASSGESGATNEKLFF. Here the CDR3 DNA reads TGTGCCAGCAGTGGGGAATCAGGGGCGACTAATGAAAAACTGTTTTTT.

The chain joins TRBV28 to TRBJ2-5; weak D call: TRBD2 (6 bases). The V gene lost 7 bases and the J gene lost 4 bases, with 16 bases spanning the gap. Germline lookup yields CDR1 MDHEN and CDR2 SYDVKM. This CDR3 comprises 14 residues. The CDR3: CASTLEGERETQYF. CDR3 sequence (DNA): TGTGCCAGCACCTTGGAGGGCGAAAGAGAGACCCAGTACTTC. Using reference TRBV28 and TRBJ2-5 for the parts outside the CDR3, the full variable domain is DVKVTQSSRYLVKRTGEKVFLECVQDMDHENMFWYRQDPGLGLRLIYFSYDVKMKEKGDIPEGYSVSREKKERFSLILESASTNQTSMYLCASTLEGERETQYFGPGTRLLVL.

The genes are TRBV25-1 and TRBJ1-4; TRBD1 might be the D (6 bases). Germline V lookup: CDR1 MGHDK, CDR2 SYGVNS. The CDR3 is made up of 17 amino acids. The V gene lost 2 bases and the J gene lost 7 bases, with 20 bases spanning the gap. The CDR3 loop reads CASSELNRRGGGEKLFF. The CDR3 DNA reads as TGTGCCAGCAGTGAACTTAATCGCAGGGGAGGGGGTGAAAAACTGTTTTTT.

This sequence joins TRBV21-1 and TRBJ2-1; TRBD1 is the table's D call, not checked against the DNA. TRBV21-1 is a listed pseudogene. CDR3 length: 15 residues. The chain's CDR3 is CASSPGQERYNEQFF. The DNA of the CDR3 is TGTGCCAGCAGCCCCGGACAGGAGAGATACAATGAGCAGTTCTTC.

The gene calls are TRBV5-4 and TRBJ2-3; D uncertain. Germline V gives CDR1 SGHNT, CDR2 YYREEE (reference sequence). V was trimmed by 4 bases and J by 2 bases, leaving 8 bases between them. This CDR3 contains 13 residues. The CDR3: CASSGRNTDTQYF. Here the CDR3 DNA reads TGTGCCAGCAGCGGGCGAAACACAGATACGCAGTATTTT.

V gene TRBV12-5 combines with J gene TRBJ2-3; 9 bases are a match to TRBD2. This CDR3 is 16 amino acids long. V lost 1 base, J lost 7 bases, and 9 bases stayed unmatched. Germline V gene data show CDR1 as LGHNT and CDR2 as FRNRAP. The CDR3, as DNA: TGTGCTAGTGGTTTGGAGAGCGGGACTAGCCGACATACGCAGTATTTT. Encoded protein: CASGLESGTSRHTQYF.

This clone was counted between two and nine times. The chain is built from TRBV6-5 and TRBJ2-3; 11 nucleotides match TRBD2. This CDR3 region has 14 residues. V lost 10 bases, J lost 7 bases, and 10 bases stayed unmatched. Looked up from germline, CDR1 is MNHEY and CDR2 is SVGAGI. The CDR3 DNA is TGTGCCATGTCCACTAGCGGGAGCTTGAATACGCAGTATTTT. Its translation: CAMSTSGSLNTQYF.

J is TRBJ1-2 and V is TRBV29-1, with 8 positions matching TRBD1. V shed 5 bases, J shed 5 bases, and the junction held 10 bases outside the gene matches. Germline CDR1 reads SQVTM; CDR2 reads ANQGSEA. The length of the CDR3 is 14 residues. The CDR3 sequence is CSVLPGTGLYGYTF. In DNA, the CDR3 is TGCAGCGTTCTCCCCGGGACAGGTTTATATGGCTACACCTTC.

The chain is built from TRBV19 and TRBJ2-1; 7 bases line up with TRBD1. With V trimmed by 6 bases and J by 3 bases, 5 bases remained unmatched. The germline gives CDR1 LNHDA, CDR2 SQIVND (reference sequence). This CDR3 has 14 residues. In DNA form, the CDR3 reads TGTGCCAGTAGCAACTGGGACAGCTACAATGAGCAGTTCTTC. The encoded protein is CASSNWDSYNEQFF.